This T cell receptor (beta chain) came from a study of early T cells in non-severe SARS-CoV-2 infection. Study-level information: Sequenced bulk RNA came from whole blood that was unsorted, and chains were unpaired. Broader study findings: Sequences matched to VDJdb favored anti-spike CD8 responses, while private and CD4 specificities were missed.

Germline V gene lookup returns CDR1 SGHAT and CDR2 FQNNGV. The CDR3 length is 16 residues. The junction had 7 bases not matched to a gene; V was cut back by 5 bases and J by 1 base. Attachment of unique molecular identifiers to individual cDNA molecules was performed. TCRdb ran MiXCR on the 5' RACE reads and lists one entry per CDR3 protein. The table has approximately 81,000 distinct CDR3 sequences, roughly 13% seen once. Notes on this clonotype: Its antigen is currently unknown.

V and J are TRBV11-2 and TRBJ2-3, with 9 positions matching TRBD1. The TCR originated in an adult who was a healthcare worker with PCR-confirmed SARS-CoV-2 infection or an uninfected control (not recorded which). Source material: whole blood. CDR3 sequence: CASSLGQGLGTDTQYF. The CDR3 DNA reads TGTGCCAGCAGCCTCGGACAGGGGTTGGGCACAGATACGCAGTATTTT. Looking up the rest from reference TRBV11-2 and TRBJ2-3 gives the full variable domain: EAGVAQSPRYKIIEKRQSVAFWCNPISGHATLYWYQQILGQGPKLLIQFQNNGVVDDSQLPKDRFSAERLKGVDSTLKIQPAKLEDSAVYLCASSLGQGLGTDTQYFGPGTRLTVL.